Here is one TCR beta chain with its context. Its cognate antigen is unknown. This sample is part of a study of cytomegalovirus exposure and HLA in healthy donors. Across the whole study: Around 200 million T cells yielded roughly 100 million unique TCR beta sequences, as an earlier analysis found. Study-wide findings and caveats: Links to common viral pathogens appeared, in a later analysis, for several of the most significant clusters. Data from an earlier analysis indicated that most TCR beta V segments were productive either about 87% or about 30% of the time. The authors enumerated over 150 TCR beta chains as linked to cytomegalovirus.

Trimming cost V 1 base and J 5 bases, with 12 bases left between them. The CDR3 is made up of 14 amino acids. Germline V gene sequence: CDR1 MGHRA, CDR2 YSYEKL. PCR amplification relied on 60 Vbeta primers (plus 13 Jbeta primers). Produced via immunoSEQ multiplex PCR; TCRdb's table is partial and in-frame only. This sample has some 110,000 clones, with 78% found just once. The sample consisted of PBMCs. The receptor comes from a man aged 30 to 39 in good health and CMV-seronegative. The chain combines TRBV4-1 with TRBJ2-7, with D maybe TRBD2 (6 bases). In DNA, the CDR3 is TGCGCCAGCAGCCAAGCGGGAGCCCGCCACGAGCAGTACTTC. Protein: CASSQAGARHEQYF.